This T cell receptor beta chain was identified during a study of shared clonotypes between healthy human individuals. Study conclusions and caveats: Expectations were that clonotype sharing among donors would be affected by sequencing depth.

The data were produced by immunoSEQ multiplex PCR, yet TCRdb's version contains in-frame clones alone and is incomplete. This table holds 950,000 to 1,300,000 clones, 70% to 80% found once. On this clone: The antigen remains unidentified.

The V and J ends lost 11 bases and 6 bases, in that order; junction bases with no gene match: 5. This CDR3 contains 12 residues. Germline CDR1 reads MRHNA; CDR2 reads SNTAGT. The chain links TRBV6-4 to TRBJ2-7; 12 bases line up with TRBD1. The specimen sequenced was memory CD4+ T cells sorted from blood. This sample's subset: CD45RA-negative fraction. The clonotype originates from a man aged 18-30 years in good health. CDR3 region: CAAVGQGAEQYF. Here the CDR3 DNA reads TGTGCCGCGGTGGGACAGGGGGCCGAGCAGTACTTC.